The entry below gives a single T cell receptor (beta chain) sequence along with its context. Germline V gene lookup returns CDR1 SGHDN and CDR2 FVKESK. The ends were cut back, 3 bases at V and 0 bases at J, with 15 bases in the middle. The CDR3 consists of 16 residues. Method: immunoSEQ multiplex PCR; TCRdb's copy keeps in-frame clones and lacks some. The table has 350,000 to 450,000 clones, around 90% seen once; the top ten hold more than 6%. The sample originates from a study of control samples from healthy donors and cancer patients. The source of this sequence is a man aged 35 to 55 with head and neck cancer. The chain carries TRBV14 and TRBJ2-7; no definite D call. Sequencing was done on a sample of PBMCs. The chain's CDR3 is CASSQQVTESSYEQYF. CDR3 nucleotide sequence: TGTGCCAGCAGCCAGCAGGTAACAGAGAGCTCCTACGAGCAGTACTTC.